A selection of T cell receptor beta chains follows, all from one sample in a study of CD8 T cells in Susac syndrome. TCRdb called the immunoSEQ multiplex PCR reads again in MiXCR, with one record for every CDR3 protein. The sample yields 250,000 to 300,000 distinct CDR3 sequences, 85% seen once. Sequencing input: CD8+ T cells from PBMCs. These receptors all stem from a human donor with multiple sclerosis. The CDR3 runs from the conserved cysteine through the conserved F or W. Fields, in order: CDR3 protein, CDR3 DNA, CDR3 length, J gene, D gene, V gene, clone size. The D gene is left open where the match is weak. The size of a clone is reported for some rows only, either as once, few or many, or as a class for expanded clones.

cdr3_aa: CASSYTGGTHEQYF
cdr3_nt: TGTGCCAGCAGTTATACAGGGGGCACACACGAGCAGTACTTC
cdr3_length: 14
j_call: TRBJ2-7
d_call: TRBD1
v_call: TRBV28
clone_size: NA

cdr3_aa: CASSVGPTGEDGYTF
cdr3_nt: TGTGCCAGCAGTGTTGGCCCGACAGGGGAGGATGGCTACACCTTC
cdr3_length: 15
j_call: TRBJ1-2
d_call: TRBD1
v_call: TRBV2
clone_size: NA

cdr3_aa: CASSPDLDYEQYF
cdr3_nt: TGTGCCAGCAGTCCTGATCTGGACTACGAGCAGTACTTC
cdr3_length: 13
j_call: TRBJ2-7
d_call: NA
v_call: TRBV12-3/TRBV12-4
clone_size: NA

cdr3_aa: CASISGSGAYNEQFF
cdr3_nt: TGTGCCAGCATCTCCGGGAGTGGTGCCTACAATGAGCAGTTCTTC
cdr3_length: 15
j_call: TRBJ2-1
d_call: NA
v_call: TRBV2
clone_size: NA

cdr3_aa: CSADRDLSSYEQYF
cdr3_nt: TGCAGTGCTGATAGGGACTTGAGCTCCTACGAGCAGTACTTC
cdr3_length: 14
j_call: TRBJ2-7
d_call: NA
v_call: TRBV20-1
clone_size: NA

cdr3_aa: CASSQSQNGFYEQYF
cdr3_nt: TGCGCCAGCAGCCAATCACAGAACGGATTCTACGAGCAGTACTTC
cdr3_length: 15
j_call: TRBJ2-7
d_call: NA
v_call: TRBV4-3
clone_size: NA

cdr3_aa: CASSFPGEREQYF
cdr3_nt: TGTGCCAGCAGTTTCCCGGGGGAGCGGGAGCAGTACTTC
cdr3_length: 13
j_call: TRBJ2-7
d_call: NA
v_call: TRBV12-3/TRBV12-4
clone_size: NA

cdr3_aa: CASSQDYQAAPYYEQYF
cdr3_nt: TGCGCCAGCAGCCAAGATTACCAGGCCGCTCCCTACTACGAGCAGTACTTC
cdr3_length: 17
j_call: TRBJ2-7
d_call: NA
v_call: TRBV4-3
clone_size: few

cdr3_aa: CSVEPAGVEHTQYF
cdr3_nt: TGCAGCGTTGAACCTGCGGGAGTTGAACATACGCAGTATTTT
cdr3_length: 14
j_call: TRBJ2-3
d_call: TRBD2
v_call: TRBV29-1
clone_size: NA

cdr3_aa: CASSQGLARSYEQYF
cdr3_nt: TGCGCCAGCAGCCAAGGACTAGCGAGATCCTACGAGCAGTACTTC
cdr3_length: 15
j_call: TRBJ2-7
d_call: TRBD2
v_call: TRBV4-3
clone_size: NA

cdr3_aa: CASSQFLQSGKTNTGELFF
cdr3_nt: TGTGCCAGCAGCCAATTCCTCCAAAGCGGGAAAACGAACACCGGGGAGCTGTTTTTT
cdr3_length: 19
j_call: TRBJ2-2
d_call: TRBD2
v_call: TRBV3-1
clone_size: NA

cdr3_aa: CASSLLVGQTNEQFF
cdr3_nt: TGTGCCAGCAGCTTGTTAGTGGGGCAAACCAATGAGCAGTTCTTC
cdr3_length: 15
j_call: TRBJ2-1
d_call: NA
v_call: TRBV11-2
clone_size: NA

cdr3_aa: CASSLLTSGVSYEQYF
cdr3_nt: TGTGCCAGCAGCTTACTGACTAGCGGGGTCTCCTACGAGCAGTACTTC
cdr3_length: 16
j_call: TRBJ2-7
d_call: TRBD2
v_call: TRBV7-9
clone_size: NA

cdr3_aa: CASSSDGASGSYEQYF
cdr3_nt: TGTGCCAGCAGCTCCGATGGGGCTAGCGGATCCTACGAGCAGTACTTC
cdr3_length: 16
j_call: TRBJ2-7
d_call: TRBD2
v_call: TRBV11-2
clone_size: NA

cdr3_aa: CASSFTLAGQETQYF
cdr3_nt: TGTGCCAGCAGTTTCACACTAGCGGGACAAGAGACCCAGTACTTC
cdr3_length: 15
j_call: TRBJ2-5
d_call: TRBD2
v_call: TRBV6-2/TRBV6-3
clone_size: NA

cdr3_aa: CASSASGRAGNEQFF
cdr3_nt: TGTGCCAGCAGCGCTAGCGGGAGAGCTGGCAATGAGCAGTTCTTC
cdr3_length: 15
j_call: TRBJ2-1
d_call: TRBD2
v_call: TRBV9
clone_size: few

cdr3_aa: CASSRELNTKAFF
cdr3_nt: TGTGCCAGCAGCCGCGAGCTGAACACTAAAGCTTTCTTT
cdr3_length: 13
j_call: TRBJ1-1
d_call: NA
v_call: TRBV7-3
clone_size: NA

cdr3_aa: CASSQGAAAPYEQYF
cdr3_nt: TGTGCCAGCAGCCAGGGGGCGGCGGCCCCCTACGAGCAGTACTTC
cdr3_length: 15
j_call: TRBJ2-7
d_call: TRBD1
v_call: TRBV5-6
clone_size: NA

cdr3_aa: CSGSGDYSYEQYF
cdr3_nt: TGCAGTGGGAGCGGGGACTACTCCTACGAGCAGTACTTC
cdr3_length: 13
j_call: TRBJ2-7
d_call: TRBD2
v_call: TRBV20-1
clone_size: NA

cdr3_aa: CASSPGQGAYEQYF
cdr3_nt: TGTGCCAGCAGCCCGGGACAGGGGGCCTACGAGCAGTACTTC
cdr3_length: 14
j_call: TRBJ2-7
d_call: TRBD1
v_call: TRBV13
clone_size: many